The 15 T cell receptor beta chains below all came from one sample that was sequenced in a study of blood T cells in healthy people across ages. A J-beta primer mix and a sample-barcoded 5' primer were used in a second PCR of about 7 to 12 cycles. MiXCR, applied by TCRdb to the 5' RACE reads, yields one record per CDR3 protein. The sample consists of 1.5 million to 1.9 million distinct CDR3 sequences, under 55% of them appearing once. The sample taken for sequencing was blood. The receptors derive from a woman between 18 and 29 years old in good health.

J is TRBJ2-1 and V is TRBV3-1, with TRBD2 matching 7 bases. TRBJ2-7 explains the end of the DNA better; the J call may be wrong. CDR3 length: 14 residues. CDR1 is LGHDT, CDR2 YNNKEL, per germline (reference sequence). Here the CDR3 DNA reads TGTGCCAGCAGCCGAAGCGGGGCTTACAATGAGCAGTACTTC. It encodes CASSRSGAYNEQYF.

In the case of this clonotype: At one boundary the junction diverges from the germline segment, which might be a read error. The V call is TRBV7-7, the J call TRBJ1-2, with 8 nucleotides matching TRBD1. CDR1 SSHAT and CDR2 FNYEAQ come from the germline V gene (reference sequence). CDR3 length: 14 amino acids. The CDR3 reads CASRPTGANYGYTF. The CDR3 DNA reads as TGTGCTAGCAGGCCGACAGGGGCCAACTATGGCTACACCTTC.

The V and J genes are TRBV20-1 and TRBJ2-1, with D unclear. The CDR3 is 13 amino acids. The ends were cut back, 0 bases at V and 2 bases at J, with 5 bases in the middle. The germline CDR1 and CDR2 sequences are DFQATT and SNEGSKA (reference sequence). CDR3: CSARDPAYNEQFF. CDR3 bases: TGCAGTGCTAGAGATCCCGCCTACAATGAGCAGTTCTTC.

The J gene is TRBJ2-1, the V gene TRBV4-2, with 7 positions matching TRBD2. The J call is doubtful: the DNA matches TRBJ2-7 better. CDR1 is LGHNA, CDR2 YNFKEQ, per germline. The CDR3 runs 17 residues. Here the CDR3 DNA reads TGTGCCAGCAGCCAAGATATGGCGGGAGTTTCCTACAATGAGCAGTACTTC. Its translation is CASSQDMAGVSYNEQYF.

The CDR3 spells CASRMDGRRGTEAFF. DNA for the CDR3: TGTGCCAGCAGGATGGACGGACGCCGGGGCACTGAAGCTTTCTTT. The genes are TRBV6-1 and TRBJ1-1, with D unresolved. The germline V and J ends were trimmed by 6 bases and 4 bases, with 18 bases remaining between them. The length of the CDR3 is 15 residues. The germline gives CDR1 MNHNS, CDR2 SASEGT.

A few counts support this clonotype. The V and J genes are TRBV20-1 and TRBJ2-1, with 9 bases identical to TRBD2. CDR3 length: 14 residues. V dropped 6 bases and J dropped 7; count of bases not matched to a gene: 10. CDR1 and CDR2 from the germline V gene are DFQATT and SNEGSKA (reference sequence). CDR3 amino acids: CSANLGRGGNEQFF. As DNA, the CDR3 is TGCAGTGCAAATCTAGGGCGGGGGGGGAATGAGCAGTTCTTC.

The chain employs TRBV7-2 and TRBJ1-5, with a weak D call TRBD1 (6 bases). The CDR3 totals 15 residues. The germline V gene has CDR1 SGHTA and CDR2 FQGNSA. V gave up 5 bases and J gave up 2 bases, with 13 bases separating them. CDR3 nucleotides: TGTGCCAGCAGCCCGGGACAATATGGCAATCAGCCCCAGCATTTT. Its translation: CASSPGQYGNQPQHF.

The chain is built from TRBV12-3 or TRBV12-4 and TRBJ1-1; D may be TRBD1 (5 bases). CDR3 length: 17 residues. Trimming took 1 base from V and 2 from J, leaving 17 bases between them. CDR3 DNA sequence: TGTGCCAGCAGTTTAGGGGACCCTGGCGGAGGTAACACTGAAGCTTTCTTT. It is translated as CASSLGDPGGGNTEAFF.

The genes are TRBV25-1 and TRBJ2-5, with D maybe TRBD1 (6 bases). With the DNA end fitting TRBJ2-7 better, the J assignment may be wrong. This CDR3 contains 17 residues. From germline, CDR1 is MGHDK and CDR2 SYGVNS. The CDR3 here is CASSAHPGTRRLYEQYF. The CDR3 DNA reads TGTGCCAGCAGTGCACACCCCGGGACACGTCGACTCTACGAGCAGTACTTC.

The gene calls are TRBV2 and TRBJ1-4; D remains unclear. Germline CDR1 reads SNHLY; CDR2 reads FYNNEI. This CDR3 has 16 residues. Trimming left V 7 bases short and J 0 bases short, with 15 bases between. In DNA form, the CDR3 reads TGTGCCAGCATTCCCGATGGCGGTGCAACTAATGAAAAACTGTTTTTT. Translating gives CASIPDGGATNEKLFF.

The V and J genes are TRBV28 and TRBJ1-2; TRBD1 is a possible D gene (5 bases). Trimming shortened V by 7 bases and J by 8 bases, and 26 bases separated the two germline ends. The germline V gene has CDR1 MDHEN and CDR2 SYDVKM. The CDR3 is 16 residues long. CDR3 sequence: CASTSSGQGFVNGYTF. The CDR3 coding sequence is TGTGCCAGCACCTCATCGGGGCAGGGATTCGTAAACGGCTACACCTTC.

V and J are TRBV5-1 and TRBJ2-1, with D maybe TRBD1 (6 bases). CDR1 is SGHRS and CDR2 is YFSETQ in the germline V gene. Trimming removed 1 base at V and 0 bases at J, with 14 bases between. The CDR3 contains 17 residues. CDR3 bases: TGCGCCAGCAGCTTGCCTCCAGGGACAAGCTCCTACAATGAGCAGTTCTTC. It translates to CASSLPPGTSSYNEQFF. Drawing the rest from reference TRBV5-1 and TRBJ2-1, the complete variable domain is KAGVTQTPRYLIKTRGQQVTLSCSPISGHRSVSWYQQTPGQGLQFLFEYFSETQRNKGNFPGRFSGRQFSNSRSEMNVSTLELGDSALYLCASSLPPGTSSYNEQFFGPGTRLTVL.

About this clonotype itself: This may arise from a read error, as a much more abundant clone is one base away. The chain couples TRBV20-1 to TRBJ2-1; weak D call: TRBD2 (5 bases). Trimming stripped 7 bases from V and 10 bases from J, with 17 bases between. The germline CDR1 and CDR2 sequences are DFQATT and SNEGSKA (reference sequence). This CDR3 has 12 residues. CDR3: CSDGPDYYEQFF. CDR3 nucleotide sequence: TGCAGTGATGGGCCTGACTATTACGAGCAGTTCTTC.

The chain recombines TRBV4-1 with TRBJ1-1; perhaps TRBD1 as D (5 bases). Trimming left V 4 bases short and J 1 base short, with 13 bases between. The germline gives CDR1 MGHRA, CDR2 YSYEKL. The CDR3 sequence is 15 residues long. CDR3 protein: CASSRSAGENTEAFF. The DNA for the CDR3 is TGCGCCAGCAGCCGGTCAGCGGGGGAGAACACTGAAGCTTTCTTT.

The genes are TRBV6-2 or TRBV6-3 and TRBJ2-3; D gene ambiguous. The length of the CDR3 is 16 residues. The V and J ends lost 0 bases and 3 bases respectively, with 13 bases between them. In germline, CDR1 is MNHEY, CDR2 SVGEGT. In DNA form, the CDR3 reads TGTGCCAGCAGTTACTCGTGGGCGGAAGCAACAGATACGCAGTATTTT. It translates to CASSYSWAEATDTQYF.